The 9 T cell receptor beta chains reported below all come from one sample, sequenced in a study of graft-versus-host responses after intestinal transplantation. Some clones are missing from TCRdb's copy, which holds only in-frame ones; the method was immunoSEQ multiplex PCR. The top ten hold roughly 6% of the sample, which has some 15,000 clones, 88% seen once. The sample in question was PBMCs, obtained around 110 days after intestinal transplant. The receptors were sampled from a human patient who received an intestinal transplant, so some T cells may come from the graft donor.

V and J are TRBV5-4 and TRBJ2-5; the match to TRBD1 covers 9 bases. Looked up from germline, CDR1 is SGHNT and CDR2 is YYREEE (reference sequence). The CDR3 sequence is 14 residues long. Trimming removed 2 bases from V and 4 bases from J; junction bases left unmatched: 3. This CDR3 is CASSLQGAGETQYF. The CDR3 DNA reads TGTGCCAGCAGCTTACAGGGGGCCGGAGAGACCCAGTACTTC.

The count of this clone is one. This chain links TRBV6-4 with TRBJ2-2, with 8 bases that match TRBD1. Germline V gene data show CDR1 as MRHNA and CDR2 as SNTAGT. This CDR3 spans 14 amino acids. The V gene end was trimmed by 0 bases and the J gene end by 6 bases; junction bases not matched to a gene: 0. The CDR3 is CASSDSQGAGELFF. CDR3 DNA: TGTGCCAGCAGTGACTCACAGGGGGCCGGGGAGCTGTTTTTT.

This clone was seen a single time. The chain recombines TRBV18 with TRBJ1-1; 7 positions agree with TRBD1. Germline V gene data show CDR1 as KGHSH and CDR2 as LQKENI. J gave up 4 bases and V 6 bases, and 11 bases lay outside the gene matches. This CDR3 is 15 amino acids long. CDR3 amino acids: CASSPTGSGPTEAFF. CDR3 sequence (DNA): TGTGCCAGCTCCCCGACAGGGTCGGGTCCCACTGAAGCTTTCTTT.

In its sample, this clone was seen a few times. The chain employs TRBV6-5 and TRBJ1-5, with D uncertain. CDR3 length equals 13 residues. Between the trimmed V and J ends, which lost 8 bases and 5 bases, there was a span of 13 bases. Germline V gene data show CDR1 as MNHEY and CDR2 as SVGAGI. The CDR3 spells CASAWGFDQPQHF. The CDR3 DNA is TGTGCCAGCGCGTGGGGTTTCGATCAGCCCCAGCATTTT.

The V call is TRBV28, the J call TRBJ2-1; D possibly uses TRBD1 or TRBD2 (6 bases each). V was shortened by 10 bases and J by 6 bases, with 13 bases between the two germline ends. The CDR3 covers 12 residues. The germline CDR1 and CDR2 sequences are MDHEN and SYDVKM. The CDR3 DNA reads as TGTGCCACCCTTGAGGGGGGCAATGAGCAGTTCTTC. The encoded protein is CATLEGGNEQFF. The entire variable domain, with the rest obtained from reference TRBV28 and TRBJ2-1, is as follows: DVKVTQSSRYLVKRTGEKVFLECVQDMDHENMFWYRQDPGLGLRLIYFSYDVKMKEKGDIPEGYSVSREKKERFSLILESASTNQTSMYLCATLEGGNEQFFGPGTRLTVL.

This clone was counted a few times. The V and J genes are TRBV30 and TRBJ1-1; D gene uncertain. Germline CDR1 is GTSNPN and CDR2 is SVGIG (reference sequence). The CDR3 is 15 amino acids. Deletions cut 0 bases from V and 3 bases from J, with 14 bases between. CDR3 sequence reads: CAWSVWGIRDTEAFF. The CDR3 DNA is TGTGCCTGGAGTGTATGGGGAATTAGGGACACTGAAGCTTTCTTT.

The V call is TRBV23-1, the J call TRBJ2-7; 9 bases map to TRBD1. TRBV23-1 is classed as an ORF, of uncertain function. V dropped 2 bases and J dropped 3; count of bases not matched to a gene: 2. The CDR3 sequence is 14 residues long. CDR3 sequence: CASSQRTGDYEQYF. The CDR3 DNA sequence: TGCGCCAGCAGTCAAAGGACAGGGGACTACGAGCAGTACTTC.

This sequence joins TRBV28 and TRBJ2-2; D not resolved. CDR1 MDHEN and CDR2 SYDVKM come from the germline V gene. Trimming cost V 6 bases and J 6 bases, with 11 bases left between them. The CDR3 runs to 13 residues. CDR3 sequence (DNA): TGTGCCAGCAGCACCCTAGGGCCCGGGGAGCTGTTTTTT. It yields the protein CASSTLGPGELFF. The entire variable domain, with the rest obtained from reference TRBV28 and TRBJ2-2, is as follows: DVKVTQSSRYLVKRTGEKVFLECVQDMDHENMFWYRQDPGLGLRLIYFSYDVKMKEKGDIPEGYSVSREKKERFSLILESASTNQTSMYLCASSTLGPGELFFGEGSRLTVL.

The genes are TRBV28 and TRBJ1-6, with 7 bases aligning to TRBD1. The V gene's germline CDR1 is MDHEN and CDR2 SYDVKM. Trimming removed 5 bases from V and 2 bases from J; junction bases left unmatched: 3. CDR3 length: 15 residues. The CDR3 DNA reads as TGTGCCAGCAGTCCCGACAGGGCCTATAATTCACCCCTCCACTTT. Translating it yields CASSPDRAYNSPLHF. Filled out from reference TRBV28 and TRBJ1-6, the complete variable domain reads DVKVTQSSRYLVKRTGEKVFLECVQDMDHENMFWYRQDPGLGLRLIYFSYDVKMKEKGDIPEGYSVSREKKERFSLILESASTNQTSMYLCASSPDRAYNSPLHFGNGTRLTVT.